This T cell receptor beta chain was sequenced for a study of blood T cell repertoires in COVID-19. At the level of the study: The cDNA or gDNA used as material had been derived from T cells, B-cell-depleted T cells, or PBMCs.

Per germline, CDR1 KGHSH and CDR2 LQKENI. The CDR3 runs 15 residues. Trimming removed 1 base from V and 1 base from J; junction bases left unmatched: 1. Researchers sorted participants into cohorts using their self-reported clinical history. Clones were sequenced by immunoSEQ multiplex PCR, and TCRdb holds only the in-frame ones, with some missing. The table includes under 450,000 clones, roughly four fifths detected once. Remarks on this clone: This CDR3 is also generated by other DNA sequences in the sample.

The sequence came from a woman between 50 and 59 years old who had recovered from COVID-19. The specimen sequenced was PBMCs or T cells enriched from blood (not recorded which). The J gene is TRBJ1-1, the V gene TRBV18, with 9 bases aligning to TRBD1. The CDR3 is CASSPQTGGNTEAFF. In DNA form, the CDR3 reads TGTGCCAGCTCACCACAGACAGGGGGGAACACTGAAGCTTTCTTT.